Listed below are T cell receptor beta chains from one sample, sequenced in a study of radiotherapy plus CTLA-4 blockade in lung cancer. TCRdb's table, derived via immunoSEQ multiplex PCR, lists solely in-frame clones and lacks some. Here the sample spans around 77,000 clones, 70% to 85% being singletons. The material sequenced was peripheral blood, taken from a patient treated with radiotherapy plus ipilimumab. The receptors here all came from a human donor with non-small cell lung cancer whose response to radiotherapy plus ipilimumab could not be evaluated. CDR3s include the opening cysteine and the closing phenylalanine or tryptophan. D genes are given only for firm matches. Size is omitted from some rows. Given values are once, few, many or a class for expanded clones.

D | J | size | V | CDR3 | DNA
. | TRBJ2-7 | . | TRBV2 | CASSGSTRVGEQYF | TGTGCCAGCAGTGGGTCGACGAGGGTGGGGGAGCAGTACTTC
TRBD2 | TRBJ2-4 | . | TRBV5-6 | CASSAGLAGGPGKNIQYF | TGTGCCAGCAGCGCGGGACTAGCGGGAGGGCCGGGCAAAAACATTCAGTACTTC
TRBD1 | TRBJ1-3 | . | TRBV4-1 | CASSQATGGGGNTIYF | TGCGCCAGCAGCCAAGCTACAGGGGGCGGTGGAAACACCATATATTTT
. | TRBJ2-7 | . | TRBV5-6 | CASSFLRGGEQYF | TGTGCCAGCAGCTTTTTACGGGGAGGCGAGCAGTACTTC
TRBD1 | TRBJ1-1 | . | TRBV6-6 | CASSEGQPNTEAFF | TGTGCCAGCAGTGAGGGACAGCCAAACACTGAAGCTTTCTTT
. | TRBJ2-1 | . | TRBV7-9 | CASSTTPISSYNEQFF | TGTGCCAGCAGCACCACCCCGATTAGCTCCTACAATGAGCAGTTCTTC
. | TRBJ2-7 | . | TRBV27 | CASSLSTGLVYEQYF | TGTGCCAGCAGTTTATCGACGGGACTCGTCTACGAGCAGTACTTC
TRBD1 | TRBJ1-2 | . | TRBV10-1 | CASSEATGEGTHGYTF | TGCGCCAGCAGTGAGGCCACAGGGGAAGGAACACATGGCTACACCTTC
. | TRBJ2-1 | . | TRBV19 | CASSIDPFPLGVDEQFF | TGTGCCAGTAGTATAGACCCCTTTCCCCTAGGGGTCGATGAGCAGTTCTTC
TRBD2 | TRBJ2-5 | . | TRBV5-1 | CASSLSSGQETQYF | TGCGCCAGCAGCTTGTCTAGCGGCCAAGAGACCCAGTACTTC
. | TRBJ2-7 | once | TRBV2 | CASLSYEQYF | TGTGCCAGCCTTTCCTACGAGCAGTACTTC
TRBD1 | TRBJ1-2 | . | TRBV7-2 | CASSSDRGNYGYTF | TGTGCCAGCAGTTCAGACAGGGGTAACTATGGCTACACCTTC
. | TRBJ1-4 | . | TRBV6-5 | CASSPDRLSEKLFF | TGTGCCAGCAGCCCCGACAGACTCAGTGAAAAACTGTTTTTT
. | TRBJ2-7 | . | TRBV10-2 | CASRRLAEEQYF | TGCGCCAGCAGACGTCTAGCTGAAGAGCAGTACTTC
. | TRBJ1-1 | many | TRBV18 | CASSPPSGRDTEAFF | TGTGCCAGCTCACCACCGTCCGGGAGGGACACTGAAGCTTTCTTT
TRBD1 | TRBJ1-1 | once | TRBV6-5 | CASRTTGGYTEAFF | TGTGCCAGCAGAACGACAGGGGGCTACACTGAAGCTTTCTTT